The T cell receptor beta chain under discussion was sequenced for a study of blood T cell repertoires in COVID-19. About the research overall: T cells, B-cell-depleted T cells, or PBMCs supplied cDNA or gDNA.

J lost 3 bases, V lost 7 bases, and 2 bases had no gene match. The CDR3 consists of 12 residues. Germline CDR1 SQVTM, CDR2 ANQGSEA. Sequencing used immunoSEQ multiplex PCR; TCRdb keeps in-frame clones, though not all of them. The top ten hold over 4.5% of the sample, which has 100,000 to 150,000 clones, more than 70% seen once. This rearrangement joins TRBV29-1 to TRBJ2-3; 9 bases fit TRBD1. The sequenced material came from peripheral blood. The sequence was obtained from a human donor in a cohort sampled during active COVID-19. The DNA of the CDR3 is TGCAGCGGGGGACAGGGAACAGATACGCAGTATTTT. Protein product: CSGGQGTDTQYF.